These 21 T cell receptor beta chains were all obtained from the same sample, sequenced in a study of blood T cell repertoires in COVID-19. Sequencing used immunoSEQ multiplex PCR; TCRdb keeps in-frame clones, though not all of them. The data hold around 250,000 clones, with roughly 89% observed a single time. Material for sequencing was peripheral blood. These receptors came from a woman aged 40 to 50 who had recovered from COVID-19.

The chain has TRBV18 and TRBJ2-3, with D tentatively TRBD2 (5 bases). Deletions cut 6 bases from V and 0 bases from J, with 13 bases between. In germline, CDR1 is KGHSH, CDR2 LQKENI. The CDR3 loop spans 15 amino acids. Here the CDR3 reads CASSVGMDSTDTQYF. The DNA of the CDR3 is TGTGCCAGCTCCGTCGGGATGGATAGCACAGATACGCAGTATTTT.

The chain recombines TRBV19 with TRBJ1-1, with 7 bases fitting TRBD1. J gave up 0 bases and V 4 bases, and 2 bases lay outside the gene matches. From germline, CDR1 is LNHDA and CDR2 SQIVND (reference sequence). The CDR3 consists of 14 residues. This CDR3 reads CASSRDRLNTEAFF. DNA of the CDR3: TGTGCCAGTAGTAGGGACAGACTGAACACTGAAGCTTTCTTT. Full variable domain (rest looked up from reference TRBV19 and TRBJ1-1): DGGITQSPKYLFRKEGQNVTLSCEQNLNHDAMYWYRQDPGQGLRLIYYSQIVNDFQKGDIAEGYSVSREKKESFPLTVTSAQKNPTAFYLCASSRDRLNTEAFFGQGTRLTVV.

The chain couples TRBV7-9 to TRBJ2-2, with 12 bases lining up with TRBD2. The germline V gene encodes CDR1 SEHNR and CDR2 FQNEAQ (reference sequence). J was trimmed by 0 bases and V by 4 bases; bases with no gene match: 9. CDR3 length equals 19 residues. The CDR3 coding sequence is TGTGCCAGCAGCTCATACGGACTAGCGGGGACCGCGAACACCGGGGAGCTGTTTTTT. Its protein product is CASSSYGLAGTANTGELFF.

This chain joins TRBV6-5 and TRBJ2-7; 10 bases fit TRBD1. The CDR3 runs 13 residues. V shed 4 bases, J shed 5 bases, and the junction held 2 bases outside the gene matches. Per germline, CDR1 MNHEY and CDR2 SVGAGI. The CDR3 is CASSWDRGNEQYF. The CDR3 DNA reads TGTGCCAGCAGTTGGGACAGGGGAAACGAGCAGTACTTC.

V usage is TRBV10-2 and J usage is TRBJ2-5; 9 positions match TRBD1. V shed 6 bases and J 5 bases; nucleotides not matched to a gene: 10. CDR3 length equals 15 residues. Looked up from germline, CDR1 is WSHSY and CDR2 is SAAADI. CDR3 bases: TGCGCCAGCAGACAGGACAGGGGCGGTGGGGAGACCCAGTACTTC. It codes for CASRQDRGGGETQYF.

CDR3 nucleotide sequence: TGTGCCAGCTCACCGGCTCGCGGGGCTAATGGCTACACCTTC. This encodes CASSPARGANGYTF. This chain uses TRBV18 with TRBJ1-2, with D possibly TRBD1 on 5 matching bases. Trimming took off 3 bases at V and 6 bases at J, with 14 bases between the two ends. Germline assignment: CDR1 KGHSH and CDR2 LQKENI. This CDR3 is 14 amino acids long.

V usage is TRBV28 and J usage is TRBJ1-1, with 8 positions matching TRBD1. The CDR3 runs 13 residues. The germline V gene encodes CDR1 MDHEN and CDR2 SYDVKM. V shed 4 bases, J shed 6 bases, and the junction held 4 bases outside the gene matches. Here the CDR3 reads CASSSPQGAEAFF. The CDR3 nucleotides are TGTGCCAGCAGTTCTCCACAGGGGGCTGAAGCTTTCTTT.

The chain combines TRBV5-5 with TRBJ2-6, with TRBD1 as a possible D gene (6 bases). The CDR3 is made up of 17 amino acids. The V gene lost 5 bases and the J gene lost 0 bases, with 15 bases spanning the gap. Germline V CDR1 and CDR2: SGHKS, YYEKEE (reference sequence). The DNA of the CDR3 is TGTGCCAGCAGTAAAGCACAGGGCGGCTCTGGGGCCAACGTCCTGACTTTC. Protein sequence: CASSKAQGGSGANVLTF.

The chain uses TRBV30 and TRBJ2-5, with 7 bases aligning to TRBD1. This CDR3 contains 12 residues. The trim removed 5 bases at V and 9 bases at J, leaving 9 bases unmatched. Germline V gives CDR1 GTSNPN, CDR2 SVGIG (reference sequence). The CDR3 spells CAWSGQISAQYF. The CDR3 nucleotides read TGTGCCTGGTCGGGACAGATAAGTGCCCAGTACTTC. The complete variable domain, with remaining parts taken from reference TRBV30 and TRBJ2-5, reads SQTIHQWPATLVQPVGSPLSLECTVEGTSNPNLYWYRQAAGRGLQLLFYSVGIGQISSEVPQNLSASRPQDRQFILSSKKLLLSDSGFYLCAWSGQISAQYFGPGTRLLVL.

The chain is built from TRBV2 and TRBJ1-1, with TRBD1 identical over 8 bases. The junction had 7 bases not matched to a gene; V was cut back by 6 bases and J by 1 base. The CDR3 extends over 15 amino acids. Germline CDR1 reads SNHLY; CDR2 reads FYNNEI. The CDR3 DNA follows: TGTGCCAGCAGCCAGCTGCAGGGGGCGAACACTGAAGCTTTCTTT. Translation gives CASSQLQGANTEAFF.

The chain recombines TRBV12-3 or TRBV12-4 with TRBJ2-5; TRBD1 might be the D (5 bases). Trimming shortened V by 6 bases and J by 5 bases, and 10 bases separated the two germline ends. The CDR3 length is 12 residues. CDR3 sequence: CASSLKGETQYF. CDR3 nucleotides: TGTGCCAGCAGCCTAAAGGGGGAGACCCAGTACTTC.

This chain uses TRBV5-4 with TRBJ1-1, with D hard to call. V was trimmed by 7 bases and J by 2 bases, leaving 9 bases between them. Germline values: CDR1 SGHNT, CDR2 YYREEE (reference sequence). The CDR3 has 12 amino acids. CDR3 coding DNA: TGTGCCAGCTCTACAGTCAACACTGAAGCTTTCTTT. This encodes CASSTVNTEAFF.

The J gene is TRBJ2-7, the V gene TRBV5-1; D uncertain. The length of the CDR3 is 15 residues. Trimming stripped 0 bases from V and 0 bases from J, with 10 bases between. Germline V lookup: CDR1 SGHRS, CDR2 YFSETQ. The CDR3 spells CASSLGFRSSYEQYF. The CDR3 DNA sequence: TGCGCCAGCAGCTTGGGGTTTCGGAGCTCCTACGAGCAGTACTTC.

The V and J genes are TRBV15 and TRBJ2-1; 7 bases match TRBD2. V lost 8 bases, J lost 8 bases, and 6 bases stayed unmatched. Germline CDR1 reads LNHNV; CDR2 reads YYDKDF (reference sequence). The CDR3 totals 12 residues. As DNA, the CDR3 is TGTGCCACCTCGATGGGGGGGGATGAGCAGTTCTTC. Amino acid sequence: CATSMGGDEQFF. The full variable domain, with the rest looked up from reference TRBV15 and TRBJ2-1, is DAMVIQNPRYQVTQFGKPVTLSCSQTLNHNVMYWYQQKSSQAPKLLFHYYDKDFNNEADTPDNFQSRRPNTSFCFLDIRSPGLGDTAMYLCATSMGGDEQFFGPGTRLTVL.

The CDR3 bases are TGCGCCAGCACCCGCCTCCCGGGGGAGGTCGAAAAACTGTTTTTT. Its protein is CASTRLPGEVEKLFF. The V gene is TRBV5-1, the J gene TRBJ1-4; tentative D call: TRBD1 (5 bases). V dropped 6 bases and J dropped 8 bases, with 20 bases sitting between them. There are 15 residues in the CDR3. The germline CDR1 and CDR2 sequences are SGHRS and YFSETQ.

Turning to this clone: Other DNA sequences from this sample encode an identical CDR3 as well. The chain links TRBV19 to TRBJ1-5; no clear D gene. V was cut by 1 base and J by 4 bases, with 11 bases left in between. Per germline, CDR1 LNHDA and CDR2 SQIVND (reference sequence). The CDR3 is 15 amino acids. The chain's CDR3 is CASSIGGVGNQPQHF. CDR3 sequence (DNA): TGTGCCAGTAGTATAGGGGGAGTAGGGAATCAGCCCCAGCATTTT.

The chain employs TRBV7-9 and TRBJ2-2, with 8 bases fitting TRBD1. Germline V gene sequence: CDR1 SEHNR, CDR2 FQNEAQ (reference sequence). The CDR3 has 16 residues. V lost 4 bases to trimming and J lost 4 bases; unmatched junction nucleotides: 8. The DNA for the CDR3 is TGTGCCAGCAGCTGGGGCCGGGACAGGAGCACCGGGGAGCTGTTTTTT. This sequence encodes CASSWGRDRSTGELFF.

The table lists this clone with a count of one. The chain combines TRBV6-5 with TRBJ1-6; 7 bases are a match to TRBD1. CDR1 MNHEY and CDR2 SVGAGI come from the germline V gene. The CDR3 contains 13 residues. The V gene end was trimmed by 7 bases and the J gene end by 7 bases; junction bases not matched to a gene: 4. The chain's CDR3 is CASKGTENSPLHF. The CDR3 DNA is TGTGCCAGCAAGGGGACAGAGAATTCACCCCTCCACTTT.

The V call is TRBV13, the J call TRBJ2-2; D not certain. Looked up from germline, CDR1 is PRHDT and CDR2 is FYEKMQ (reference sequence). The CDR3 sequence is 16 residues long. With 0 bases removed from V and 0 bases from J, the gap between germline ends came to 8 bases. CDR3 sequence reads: CASSLGGGANTGELFF. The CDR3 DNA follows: TGTGCCAGCAGCTTAGGCGGCGGCGCGAACACCGGGGAGCTGTTTTTT.

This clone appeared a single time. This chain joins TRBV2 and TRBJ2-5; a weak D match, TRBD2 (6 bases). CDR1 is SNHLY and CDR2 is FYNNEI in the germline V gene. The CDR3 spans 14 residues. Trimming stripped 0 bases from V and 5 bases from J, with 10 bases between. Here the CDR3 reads CASSEARGGETQYF. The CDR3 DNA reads TGTGCCAGCAGTGAAGCGCGGGGAGGCGAGACCCAGTACTTC.

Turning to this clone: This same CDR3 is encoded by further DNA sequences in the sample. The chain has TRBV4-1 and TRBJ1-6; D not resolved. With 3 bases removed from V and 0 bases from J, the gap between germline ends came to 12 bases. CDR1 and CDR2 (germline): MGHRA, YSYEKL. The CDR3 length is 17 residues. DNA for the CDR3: TGCGCCAGCAGCCAGGACCAAGGGAGCTCCTATAATTCACCCCTCCACTTT. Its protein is CASSQDQGSSYNSPLHF.